Below are 8 T cell receptor beta chains sequenced from a single sample in a study of untreated major depressive disorder. Method: immunoSEQ multiplex PCR; TCRdb's copy keeps in-frame clones and lacks some. Seen here are about 20,000 clones, approximately 89% observed once, and the top ten hold just over 5%. The sequencing sample was made of CD4+ T cells from PBMCs. These receptor sequences come from a woman between 25 and 40 years old in good health.

The CDR3 sequence: CASHRRDRGYTF. DNA for the CDR3: TGTGCCAGCCATAGGAGGGATCGTGGCTACACCTTC. This chain connects TRBV19 to TRBJ1-2; no reliable D call. The CDR3 has 12 residues. Trimming took 9 bases from V and 7 from J, leaving 15 bases between them. The germline V gene has CDR1 LNHDA and CDR2 SQIVND (reference sequence).

The chain recombines TRBV5-1 with TRBJ2-3, with D tentatively TRBD2 (5 bases). V lost 7 bases, J lost 2 bases, and 8 bases lay in between. The CDR3 consists of 12 residues. Germline V CDR1 and CDR2: SGHRS, YFSETQ. CDR3 residues: CASGSHTDTQYF. The CDR3 DNA follows: TGCGCCAGCGGGAGCCACACAGATACGCAGTATTTT.

This chain joins TRBV29-1 and TRBJ1-1; 10 nucleotides align to TRBD1. The CDR3 loop spans 13 amino acids. Losses at the gene ends were 4 bases for V and 4 bases for J; bases not matched to a gene: 3. The germline V gene has CDR1 SQVTM and CDR2 ANQGSEA. The CDR3 sequence: CSVAGQGGTEAFF. For the CDR3, the DNA is TGCAGCGTTGCTGGACAGGGGGGCACTGAAGCTTTCTTT.

This clone was picked up a small number of times. This chain links TRBV2 with TRBJ1-5, with D tentatively TRBD1 (6 bases). Germline assignment: CDR1 SNHLY and CDR2 FYNNEI. This CDR3 comprises 14 residues. The V end lost 4 bases, the J end lost 2 bases, and 9 bases lay between the germline ends. The CDR3 DNA sequence: TGTGCCAGCAGTGGACAGGCAGGCAATCAGCCCCAGCATTTT. The encoded protein is CASSGQAGNQPQHF.

The V and J genes are TRBV28 and TRBJ1-2, with 7 bases that match TRBD1. J lost 3 bases, V lost 6 bases, and 4 bases had no gene match. This CDR3 has 13 residues. Per germline, CDR1 MDHEN and CDR2 SYDVKM. The DNA for the CDR3 is TGTGCCAGCAGCCCGGACAGGTACTATGGCTACACCTTC. Its translation is CASSPDRYYGYTF.

The chain couples TRBV28 to TRBJ1-2; perhaps TRBD1 as D (6 bases). Germline V lookup: CDR1 MDHEN, CDR2 SYDVKM. The CDR3 loop spans 15 amino acids. Trimming took 7 bases from V and 5 from J, leaving 20 bases between them. Here the CDR3 reads CASTLGGANSYGYTF. In nucleotides, the CDR3 is TGTGCCAGCACTCTGGGGGGGGCGAACTCGTATGGCTACACCTTC.

The gene calls are TRBV29-1 and TRBJ2-3; the D gene is possibly TRBD2 (7 bases). V was cut by 8 bases and J by 2 bases, with 20 bases left in between. The CDR3 runs 15 residues. Germline loops: CDR1 SQVTM, CDR2 ANQGSEA. CDR3 DNA sequence: TGCAGCACCGGGGGGCCACTAGCCCTCACAGATACGCAGTATTTT. Protein sequence: CSTGGPLALTDTQYF.

The chain recombines TRBV28 with TRBJ1-2; D not resolved. V was cut by 5 bases and J by 2 bases, with 9 bases left in between. CDR1 is MDHEN and CDR2 is SYDVKM in the germline V gene. The CDR3 is 13 amino acids. CDR3 amino acids: CASSPRFNYGYTF. CDR3 bases: TGTGCCAGCAGTCCCCGGTTCAACTATGGCTACACCTTC.